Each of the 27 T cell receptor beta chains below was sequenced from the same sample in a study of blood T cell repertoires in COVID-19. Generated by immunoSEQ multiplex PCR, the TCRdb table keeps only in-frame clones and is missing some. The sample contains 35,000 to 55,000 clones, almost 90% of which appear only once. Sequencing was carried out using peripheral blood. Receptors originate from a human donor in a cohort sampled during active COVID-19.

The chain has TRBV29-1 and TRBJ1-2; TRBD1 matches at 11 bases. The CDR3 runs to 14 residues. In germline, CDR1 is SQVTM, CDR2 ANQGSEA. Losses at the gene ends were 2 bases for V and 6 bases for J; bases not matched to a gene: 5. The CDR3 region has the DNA TGCAGCGTTGAAAGGACAGGGGGCGTTGATGGCTACACCTTC. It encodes CSVERTGGVDGYTF.

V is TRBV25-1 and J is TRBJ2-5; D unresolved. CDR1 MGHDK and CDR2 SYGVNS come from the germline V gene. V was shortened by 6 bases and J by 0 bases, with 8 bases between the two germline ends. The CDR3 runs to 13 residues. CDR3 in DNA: TGTGCCAGCAGGAACACCAACCAAGAGACCCAGTACTTC. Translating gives CASRNTNQETQYF.

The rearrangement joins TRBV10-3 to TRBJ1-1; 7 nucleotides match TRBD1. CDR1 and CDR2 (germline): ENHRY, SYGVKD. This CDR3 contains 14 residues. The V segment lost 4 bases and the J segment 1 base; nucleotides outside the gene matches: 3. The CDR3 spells CAISGTGGNTEAFF. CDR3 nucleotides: TGTGCCATCAGTGGGACAGGCGGGAACACTGAAGCTTTCTTT.

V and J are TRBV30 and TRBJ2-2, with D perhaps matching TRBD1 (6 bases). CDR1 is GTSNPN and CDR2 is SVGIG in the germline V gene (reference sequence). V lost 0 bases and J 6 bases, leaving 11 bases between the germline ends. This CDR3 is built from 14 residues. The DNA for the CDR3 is TGTGCCTGGAGTGTAACAGGGTGGGCCGGGGAGCTGTTTTTT. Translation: CAWSVTGWAGELFF.

The CDR3 spells CASSLAWTSIETQYF. CDR3 DNA sequence: TGTGCCAGCAGCTTGGCCTGGACTAGCATAGAGACCCAGTACTTC. V and J are TRBV5-8 and TRBJ2-5; 8 bases are a match to TRBD2. CDR3 length: 15 residues. Germline trimming cut 0 bases from V and 4 bases from J; bases unmatched to any gene: 5. CDR1 SGHTS and CDR2 YDEGEE come from the germline V gene.

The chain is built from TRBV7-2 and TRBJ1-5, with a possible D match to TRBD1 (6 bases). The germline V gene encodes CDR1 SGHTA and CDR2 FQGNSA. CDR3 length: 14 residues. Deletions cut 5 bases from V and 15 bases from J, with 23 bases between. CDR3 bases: TGTGCCAGCAGCACCGGCGGGGACCGGGGGGCACGGCATTTT. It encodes CASSTGGDRGARHF. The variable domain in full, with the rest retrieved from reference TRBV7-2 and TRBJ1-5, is GAGVSQSPSNKVTEKGKDVELRCDPISGHTALYWYRQSLGQGLEFLIYFQGNSAPDKSGLPSDRFSAERTGGSVSTLTIQRTQQEDSAVYLCASSTGGDRGARHFGDGTRLSIL.

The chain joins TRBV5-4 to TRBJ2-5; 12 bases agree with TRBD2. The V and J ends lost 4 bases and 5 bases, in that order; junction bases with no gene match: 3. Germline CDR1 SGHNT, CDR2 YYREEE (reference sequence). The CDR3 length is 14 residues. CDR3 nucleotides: TGTGCCAGCAGCCCTAGCGGGGGGGCTGAGACCCAGTACTTC. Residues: CASSPSGGAETQYF. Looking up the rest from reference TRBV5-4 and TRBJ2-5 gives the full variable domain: ETGVTQSPTHLIKTRGQQVTLRCSSQSGHNTVSWYQQALGQGPQFIFQYYREEENGRGNFPPRFSGLQFPNYSSELNVNALELDDSALYLCASSPSGGAETQYFGPGTRLLVL.

The CDR3 loop is CASSSGPQGVAFF. The CDR3, as DNA: TGTGCCAGCAGCTCCGGACCGCAGGGGGTCGCTTTCTTT. This chain uses TRBV7-8 with TRBJ1-1; 7 nucleotides agree with TRBD1. The germline gives CDR1 SGHVS, CDR2 FQNEAQ. J lost 11 bases, V lost 4 bases, and 10 bases had no gene match. This CDR3 comprises 13 residues.

As DNA, the CDR3 is TGTGCCAGCAGTCCGTGGGACAACAATCAGCCCCAGCATTTT. Its translation is CASSPWDNNQPQHF. J is TRBJ1-5 and V is TRBV27, with a possible D match to TRBD1 (6 bases). CDR3 size: 14 residues. Trimming cost V 5 bases and J 3 bases, with 11 bases left between them. CDR1 and CDR2 from the germline V gene are MNHEY and SMNVEV (reference sequence).

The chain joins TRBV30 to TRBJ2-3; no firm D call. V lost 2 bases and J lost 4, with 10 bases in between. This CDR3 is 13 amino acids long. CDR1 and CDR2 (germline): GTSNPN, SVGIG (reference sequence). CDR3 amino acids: CAWSPSGADTQYF. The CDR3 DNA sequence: TGTGCCTGGAGTCCCTCAGGCGCAGATACGCAGTATTTT.

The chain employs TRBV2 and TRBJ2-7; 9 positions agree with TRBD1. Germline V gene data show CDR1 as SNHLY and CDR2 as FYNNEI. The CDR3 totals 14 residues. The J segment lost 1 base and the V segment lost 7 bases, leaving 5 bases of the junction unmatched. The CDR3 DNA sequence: TGTGCCAGCAATCGGGACAGGGATTCCTACGAGCAGTACTTC. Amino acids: CASNRDRDSYEQYF.

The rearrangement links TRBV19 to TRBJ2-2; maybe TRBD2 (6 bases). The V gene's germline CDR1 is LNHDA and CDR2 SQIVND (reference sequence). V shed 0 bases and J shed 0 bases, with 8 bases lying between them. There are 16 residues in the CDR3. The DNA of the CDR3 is TGTGCCAGTAGTATAGAGGGCGGGGCGAACACCGGGGAGCTGTTTTTT. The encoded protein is CASSIEGGANTGELFF.

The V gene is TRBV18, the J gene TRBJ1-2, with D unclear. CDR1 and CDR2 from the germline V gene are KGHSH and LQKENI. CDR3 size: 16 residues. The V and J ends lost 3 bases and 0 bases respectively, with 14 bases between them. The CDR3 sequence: CASSPVGEKANYGYTF. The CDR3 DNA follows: TGTGCCAGCTCACCCGTGGGAGAGAAAGCTAACTATGGCTACACCTTC.

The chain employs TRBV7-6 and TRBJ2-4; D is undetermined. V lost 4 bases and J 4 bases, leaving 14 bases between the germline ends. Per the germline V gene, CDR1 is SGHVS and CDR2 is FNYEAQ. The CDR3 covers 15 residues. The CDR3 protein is CASSSGSQRKNIQYF. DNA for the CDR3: TGTGCCAGCAGCTCGGGTAGTCAGAGAAAAAACATTCAGTACTTC.

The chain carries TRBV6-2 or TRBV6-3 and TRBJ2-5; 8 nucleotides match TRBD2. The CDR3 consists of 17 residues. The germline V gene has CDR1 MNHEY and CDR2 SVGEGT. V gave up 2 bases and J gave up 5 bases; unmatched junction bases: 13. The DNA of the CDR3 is TGTGCCAGCAGTTACCCGCTAGCGGGCGTTTTGCGGGAGACCCAGTACTTC. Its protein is CASSYPLAGVLRETQYF.

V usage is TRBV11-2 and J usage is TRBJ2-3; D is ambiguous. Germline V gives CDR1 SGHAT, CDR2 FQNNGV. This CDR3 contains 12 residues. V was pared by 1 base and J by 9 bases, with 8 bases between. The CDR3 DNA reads TGTGCCAGCAGCTTAGCTAACCCAACGCAGTATTTT. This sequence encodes CASSLANPTQYF.

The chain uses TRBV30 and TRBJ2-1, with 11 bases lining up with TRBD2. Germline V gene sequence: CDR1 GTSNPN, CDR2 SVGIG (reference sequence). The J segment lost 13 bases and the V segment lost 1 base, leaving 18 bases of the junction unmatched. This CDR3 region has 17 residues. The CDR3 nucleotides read TGTGCCTGGAGTGAGATAACGGGACTAGCGGCCTACGCCCATCAGTTCTTC. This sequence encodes CAWSEITGLAAYAHQFF.

In DNA form, the CDR3 reads TGTGCCAGCAGCGCCGACGGGACAGGGGCCGAGCAGTACTTC. Translated: CASSADGTGAEQYF. V is TRBV7-9 and J is TRBJ2-7; TRBD1 aligns across 10 bases. Germline loops: CDR1 SEHNR, CDR2 FQNEAQ (reference sequence). Trimming removed 5 bases from V and 6 bases from J; junction bases left unmatched: 7. The CDR3 length is 14 residues. Supplemented by reference TRBV7-9 and TRBJ2-7, the full variable domain reads DTGVSQNPRHKITKRGQNVTFRCDPISEHNRLYWYRQTLGQGPEFLTYFQNEAQLEKSRLLSDRFSAERPKGSFSTLEIQRTEQGDSAMYLCASSADGTGAEQYFGPGTRLTVT.

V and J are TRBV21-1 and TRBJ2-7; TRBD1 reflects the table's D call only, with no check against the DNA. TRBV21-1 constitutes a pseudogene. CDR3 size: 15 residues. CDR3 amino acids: CASICHRGQAYEQYF. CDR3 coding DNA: TGTGCCAGCATCTGCCACAGGGGGCAAGCCTACGAGCAGTACTTC.

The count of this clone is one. The CDR3 spells CASSLVWSSYEQYF. In DNA form, the CDR3 reads TGTGCCAGCAGCTTAGTCTGGAGCTCCTACGAGCAGTACTTC. The chain uses TRBV7-2 and TRBJ2-7; D gene uncertain. Deletions cut 1 base from V and 0 bases from J, with 7 bases between. This CDR3 is 14 amino acids long. Germline CDR1 reads SGHTA; CDR2 reads FQGNSA.

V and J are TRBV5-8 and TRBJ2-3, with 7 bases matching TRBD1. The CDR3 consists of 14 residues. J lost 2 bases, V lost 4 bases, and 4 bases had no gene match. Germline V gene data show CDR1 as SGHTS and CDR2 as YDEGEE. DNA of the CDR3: TGTGCCAGCAGCCGGGGACAGAACACAGATACGCAGTATTTT. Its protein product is CASSRGQNTDTQYF.

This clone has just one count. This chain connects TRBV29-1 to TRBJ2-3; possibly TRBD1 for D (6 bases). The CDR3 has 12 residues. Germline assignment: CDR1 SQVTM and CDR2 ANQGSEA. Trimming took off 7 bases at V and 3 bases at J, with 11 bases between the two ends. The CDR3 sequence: CSGGQGTDTQYF. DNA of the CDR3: TGCAGCGGTGGGCAGGGGACAGATACGCAGTATTTT.

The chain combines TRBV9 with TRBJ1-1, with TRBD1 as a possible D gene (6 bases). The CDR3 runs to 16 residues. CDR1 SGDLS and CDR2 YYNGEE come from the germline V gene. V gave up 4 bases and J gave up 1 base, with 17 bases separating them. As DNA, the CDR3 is TGTGCCAGCAGCCCCACGGAAGGGGGTGGGAACACTGAAGCTTTCTTT. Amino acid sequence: CASSPTEGGGNTEAFF.

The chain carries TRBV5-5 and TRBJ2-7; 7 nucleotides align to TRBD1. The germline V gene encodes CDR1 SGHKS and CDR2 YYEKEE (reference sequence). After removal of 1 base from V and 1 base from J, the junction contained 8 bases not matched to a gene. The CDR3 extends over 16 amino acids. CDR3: CASSLFVDRYSYEQYF. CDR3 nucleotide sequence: TGTGCCAGCAGCTTGTTTGTGGACAGGTATTCCTACGAGCAGTACTTC.

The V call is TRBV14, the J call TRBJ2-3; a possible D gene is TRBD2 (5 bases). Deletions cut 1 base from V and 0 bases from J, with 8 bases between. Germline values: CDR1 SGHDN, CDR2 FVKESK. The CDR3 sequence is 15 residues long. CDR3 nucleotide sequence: TGTGCCAGCAGCCAAGGGACTTCCAGCACAGATACGCAGTATTTT. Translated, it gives CASSQGTSSTDTQYF.

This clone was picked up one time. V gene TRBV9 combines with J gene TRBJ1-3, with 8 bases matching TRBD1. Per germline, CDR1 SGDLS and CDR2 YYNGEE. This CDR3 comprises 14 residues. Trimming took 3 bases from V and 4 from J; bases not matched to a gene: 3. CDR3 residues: CASSAQGEGNTIYF. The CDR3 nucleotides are TGTGCCAGCAGCGCACAGGGGGAGGGAAACACCATATATTTT.

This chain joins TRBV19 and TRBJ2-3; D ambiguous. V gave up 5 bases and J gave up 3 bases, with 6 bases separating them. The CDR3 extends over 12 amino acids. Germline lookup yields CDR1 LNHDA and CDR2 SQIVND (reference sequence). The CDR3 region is CASSGRTDTQYF. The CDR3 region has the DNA TGTGCCAGTAGTGGTCGGACAGATACGCAGTATTTT. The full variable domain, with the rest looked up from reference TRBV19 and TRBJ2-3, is DGGITQSPKYLFRKEGQNVTLSCEQNLNHDAMYWYRQDPGQGLRLIYYSQIVNDFQKGDIAEGYSVSREKKESFPLTVTSAQKNPTAFYLCASSGRTDTQYFGPGTRLTVL.